This T cell receptor beta chain was captured by sequencing in a study of preoperative IRX-2 immunotherapy in early breast cancer. Treatment denoted: preoperative locoregional IRX-2 cytokine immunotherapy. Patients received preoperative, locoregional IRX-2 cytokine immunotherapy in a phase Ib study. Deletions cut 5 bases from V and 1 base from J, with 12 bases between. Germline V gene lookup returns CDR1 SGHNT and CDR2 YENEEA. The CDR3 sequence is 15 residues long. This clone was seen more than once but under ten times. Using immunoSEQ multiplex PCR, the repertoire was profiled, and TCRdb retains in-frame clones only, with some absent. The data hold some 99,000 clones, with 86% observed a single time.

This sequence was found in a human donor with breast cancer. This material consisted of tumor tissue, taken after IRX-2 immunotherapy. This chain joins TRBV11-3 and TRBJ1-5; D remains unclear. CDR3 residues: CASSPGGRSNQPQHF. The DNA of the CDR3 is TGTGCCAGCAGCCCGGGTGGAAGGAGCAATCAGCCCCAGCATTTT. Variable domain in full (rest from reference TRBV11-3 and TRBJ1-5): EAGVVQSPRYKIIEKKQPVAFWCNPISGHNTLYWYLQNLGQGPELLIRYENEEAVDDSQLPKDRFSAERLKGVDSTLKIQPAELGDSAVYLCASSPGGRSNQPQHFGDGTRLSIL.